Following are 12 T cell receptor beta chains from one sample sequenced in a study of blood T cell repertoires in COVID-19. Sequencing was performed with immunoSEQ multiplex PCR; in TCRdb, only in-frame clones are kept and a portion is missing. The table records 130,000 or so clones, approximately 88% of them present only once. Sequenced: peripheral blood. These receptors were taken from a man aged 55 to 70 with active or convalescent COVID-19.

This chain uses TRBV28 with TRBJ2-3; 14 bases agree with TRBD2. Germline V CDR1 and CDR2: MDHEN, SYDVKM. The ends lost 4 bases at V and 6 bases at J; junction bases unmatched: 6. The CDR3 contains 16 residues. The CDR3 reads CASSSGLAGGMDTQYF. In nucleotides, the CDR3 is TGTGCCAGCAGTTCAGGACTAGCGGGAGGAATGGATACGCAGTATTTT. Together with reference TRBV28 and TRBJ2-3, the CDR3 gives the full variable domain: DVKVTQSSRYLVKRTGEKVFLECVQDMDHENMFWYRQDPGLGLRLIYFSYDVKMKEKGDIPEGYSVSREKKERFSLILESASTNQTSMYLCASSSGLAGGMDTQYFGPGTRLTVL.

The chain carries TRBV24-1 and TRBJ2-1; 13 positions agree with TRBD2. The CDR3 is made up of 15 amino acids. CDR1 KGHDR and CDR2 SFDVKD come from the germline V gene. With V trimmed by 10 bases and J by 10 bases, 12 bases remained unmatched. The CDR3 is CATDSGLAGEGEQFF. The CDR3 DNA follows: TGTGCCACGGATTCAGGACTAGCGGGAGAGGGAGAGCAGTTCTTC.

This rearrangement joins TRBV6-5 to TRBJ1-6, with TRBD1 identical over 7 bases. CDR1 is MNHEY, CDR2 SVGAGI, per germline. Germline trimming cut 7 bases from V and 5 bases from J; bases unmatched to any gene: 2. The CDR3 is made up of 13 amino acids. This chain's CDR3 is CASNRGDNSPLHF. The CDR3 coding sequence is TGTGCCAGCAACAGGGGCGATAATTCACCCCTCCACTTT.

The chain recombines TRBV2 with TRBJ2-7, with D unclear. CDR1 SNHLY and CDR2 FYNNEI come from the germline V gene. This CDR3 is built from 12 residues. V was shortened by 6 bases and J by 1 base, with 7 bases between the two germline ends. CDR3 DNA sequence: TGTGCCAGCAGCGGCGGATCCTACGAGCAGTACTTC. This gives the protein CASSGGSYEQYF.

The chain combines TRBV7-8 with TRBJ2-1, with 10 bases identical to TRBD2. CDR3 length: 19 residues. Per the germline V gene, CDR1 is SGHVS and CDR2 is FQNEAQ. V lost 5 bases to trimming and J lost 6 bases; unmatched junction nucleotides: 19. In nucleotides, the CDR3 is TGTGCCAGCAGCCCCGAGCGGTTGTGGGCTAGCGGGAGTGTCAATGAGCAGTTCTTC. Its protein product is CASSPERLWASGSVNEQFF.

The gene calls are TRBV5-6 and TRBJ1-1; D is uncertain. V was trimmed by 0 bases and J by 7 bases, leaving 13 bases between them. CDR3 length: 14 amino acids. CDR1 SGHDT and CDR2 YYEEEE come from the germline V gene. Here the CDR3 reads CASSLGRRHLEAFF. DNA for the CDR3: TGTGCCAGCAGCTTGGGCCGGAGGCATCTTGAAGCTTTCTTT.

CDR3 coding DNA: TGTGCCACCAGCAGAGATATAACAGGGCCCTACGAGCAGTACTTC. The encoded protein is CATSRDITGPYEQYF. J is TRBJ2-7 and V is TRBV15, with TRBD1 as a possible D gene (6 bases). Looked up from germline, CDR1 is LNHNV and CDR2 is YYDKDF (reference sequence). Between the trimmed V and J ends, which lost 0 bases and 2 bases, there was a span of 11 bases. The CDR3 is made up of 15 amino acids.

The chain joins TRBV6-5 to TRBJ2-7; no clear D gene. The V end was cut by 6 bases, the J end by 0 bases, with 12 bases between. The CDR3 is made up of 14 amino acids. Germline CDR1 reads MNHEY; CDR2 reads SVGAGI. In DNA, the CDR3 is TGTGCCAGCAGGACTCGGAAGAGCTCCTACGAGCAGTACTTC. As protein: CASRTRKSSYEQYF.

In this sample, this clone turned up a few times. V is TRBV19 and J is TRBJ1-5; the match to TRBD1 covers 8 bases. The ends lost 4 bases at V and 6 bases at J; junction bases unmatched: 8. The CDR3 is made up of 15 amino acids. Germline assignment: CDR1 LNHDA and CDR2 SQIVND (reference sequence). The CDR3, as DNA: TGTGCCAGTAGTAGCCCTGACAGGGGTCGTCAGCCCCAGCATTTT. Its translation is CASSSPDRGRQPQHF.

V usage is TRBV24-1 and J usage is TRBJ2-1, with 11 bases matching TRBD1. With V trimmed by 4 bases and J by 5 bases, 3 bases remained unmatched. The germline gives CDR1 KGHDR, CDR2 SFDVKD. The CDR3 length is 15 residues. Here the CDR3 reads CATSEGQGGHNEQFF. For the CDR3, the DNA is TGTGCCACCAGTGAGGGACAGGGGGGTCACAATGAGCAGTTCTTC.

This chain uses TRBV28 with TRBJ1-1; 11 nucleotides align to TRBD1. Germline assignment: CDR1 MDHEN and CDR2 SYDVKM. The CDR3 is made up of 11 amino acids. Trimming at V came to 8 bases and at J to 11 bases, leaving 4 bases not matched to a gene. The CDR3 region is CASRTGGGAFF. CDR3 bases: TGTGCCAGCCGGACAGGGGGCGGGGCTTTCTTT.

This rearrangement joins TRBV10-3 to TRBJ2-7, with 11 bases lining up with TRBD2. The germline CDR1 and CDR2 sequences are ENHRY and SYGVKD. CDR3 size: 14 residues. The V gene end was trimmed by 2 bases and the J gene end by 3 bases; junction bases not matched to a gene: 0. This chain's CDR3 is CAISETSGSYEQYF. The DNA of the CDR3 is TGTGCCATCAGTGAGACTAGCGGGAGCTACGAGCAGTACTTC.